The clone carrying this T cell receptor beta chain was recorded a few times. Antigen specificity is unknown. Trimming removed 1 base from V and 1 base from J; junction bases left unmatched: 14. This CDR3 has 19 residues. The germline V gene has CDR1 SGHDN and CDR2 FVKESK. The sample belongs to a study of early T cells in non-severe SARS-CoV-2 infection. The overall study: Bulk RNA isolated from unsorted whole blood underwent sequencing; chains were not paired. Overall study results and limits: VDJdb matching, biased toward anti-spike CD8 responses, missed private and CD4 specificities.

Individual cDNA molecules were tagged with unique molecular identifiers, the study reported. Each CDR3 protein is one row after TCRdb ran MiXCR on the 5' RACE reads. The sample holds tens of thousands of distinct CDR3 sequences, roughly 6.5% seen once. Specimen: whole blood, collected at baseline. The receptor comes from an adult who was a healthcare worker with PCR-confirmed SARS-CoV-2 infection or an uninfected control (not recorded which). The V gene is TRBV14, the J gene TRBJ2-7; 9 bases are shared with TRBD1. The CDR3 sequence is CASSQAPDGTGSISYEQYF. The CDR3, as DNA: TGTGCCAGCAGCCAAGCTCCAGACGGGACAGGGAGTATATCCTACGAGCAGTACTTC. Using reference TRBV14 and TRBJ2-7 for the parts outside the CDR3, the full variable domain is EAGVTQFPSHSVIEKGQTVTLRCDPISGHDNLYWYRRVMGKEIKFLLHFVKESKQDESGMPNNRFLAERTGGTYSTLKVQPAELEDSGVYFCASSQAPDGTGSISYEQYFGPGTRLTVT.